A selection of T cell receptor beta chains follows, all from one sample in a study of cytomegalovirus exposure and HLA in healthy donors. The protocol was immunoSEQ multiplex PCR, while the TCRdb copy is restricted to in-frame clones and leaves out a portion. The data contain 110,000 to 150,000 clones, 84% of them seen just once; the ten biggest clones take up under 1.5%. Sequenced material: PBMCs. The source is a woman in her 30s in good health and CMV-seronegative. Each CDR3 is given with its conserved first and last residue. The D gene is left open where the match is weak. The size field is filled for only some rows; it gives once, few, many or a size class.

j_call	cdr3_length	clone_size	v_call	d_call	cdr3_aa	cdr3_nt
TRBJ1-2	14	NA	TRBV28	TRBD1	CASGTGGPYYGYTF	TGTGCCAGTGGAACAGGGGGCCCTTACTATGGCTACACCTTC
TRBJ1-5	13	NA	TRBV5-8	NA	CASRYRRGQPQHF	TGTGCCAGCAGGTACCGCCGAGGTCAGCCCCAGCATTTT
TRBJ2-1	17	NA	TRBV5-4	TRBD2	CASSLASGGGLRYEQFF	TGTGCCAGCAGCTTGGCCTCTGGCGGGGGGCTCCGATATGAGCAGTTCTTC
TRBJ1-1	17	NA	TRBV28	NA	CASSLVLDRPSNTEAFF	TGTGCCAGCAGTTTGGTACTTGACAGGCCAAGTAACACTGAAGCTTTCTTT
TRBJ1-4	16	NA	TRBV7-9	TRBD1	CASSRYPTGGNEKLFF	TGTGCCAGCAGCCGCTACCCAACAGGGGGGAATGAAAAACTGTTTTTT
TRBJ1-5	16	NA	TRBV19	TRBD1	CASSFRGRLGNQPQHF	TGTGCCAGTAGTTTCAGGGGGCGCCTTGGGAATCAGCCCCAGCATTTT
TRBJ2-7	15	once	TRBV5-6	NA	CASSRRGRGPPEQYF	TGTGCCAGCAGCCGGCGAGGGCGTGGACCGCCCGAGCAGTACTTC
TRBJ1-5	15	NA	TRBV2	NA	CASRPDGGPDQPQHF	TGTGCCAGCAGGCCCGACGGGGGGCCGGATCAGCCCCAGCATTTT
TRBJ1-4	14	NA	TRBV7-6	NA	CASSSGRKHEKLFF	TGTGCCAGCAGCTCAGGGAGGAAACATGAAAAACTGTTTTTT
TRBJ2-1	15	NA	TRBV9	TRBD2	CASSGSSGGDNEQFF	TGTGCCAGCAGCGGATCCAGCGGGGGGGACAATGAGCAGTTCTTC
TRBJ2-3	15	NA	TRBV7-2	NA	CASSLVWGQADTQYF	TGTGCCAGCAGCTTAGTTTGGGGGCAGGCAGATACGCAGTATTTT
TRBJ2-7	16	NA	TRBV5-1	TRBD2	CASSLSSGSYSYEQYF	TGCGCCAGCAGCTTGTCTAGCGGGTCCTACTCCTACGAGCAGTACTTC
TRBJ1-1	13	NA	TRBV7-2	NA	CASSVTLNTEAFF	TGTGCCAGCAGCGTTACACTGAACACTGAAGCTTTCTTT